This entry lists 27 T cell receptor beta chains sequenced from one sample in a study of cytomegalovirus exposure and HLA in healthy donors. Use of 60 Vbeta and 13 Jbeta primers characterized the PCR. Clones were read by immunoSEQ multiplex PCR, and TCRdb kept only the in-frame ones, dropping some. The table records a few hundred thousand clones, 60% to 85% of them present only once. Sequenced: PBMCs. The receptors here all came from a man aged 35-49 years in good health and CMV-seronegative.

The chain uses TRBV7-9 and TRBJ2-3; D remains unclear. The CDR3 has 12 residues. V was shortened by 3 bases and J by 5 bases, with 6 bases between the two germline ends. Germline CDR1 and CDR2: SEHNR and FQNEAQ (reference sequence). The CDR3 DNA sequence: TGTGCCAGCAGCTTCGGTGAAGATACGCAGTATTTT. Translated: CASSFGEDTQYF.

A single count supports this clone. V and J are TRBV15 and TRBJ2-3; tentative D call: TRBD2 (5 bases). The CDR3 runs 15 residues. Germline assignment: CDR1 LNHNV and CDR2 YYDKDF (reference sequence). The V gene lost 5 bases and the J gene lost 4 bases, with 16 bases spanning the gap. CDR3 region: CATSAQNGISDTQYF. CDR3 nucleotide sequence: TGTGCCACCAGCGCCCAAAACGGGATTTCAGATACGCAGTATTTT.

The rearrangement uses TRBV7-2 and TRBJ1-1; D ambiguous. The CDR3 runs to 13 residues. Germline V gives CDR1 SGHTA, CDR2 FQGNSA. V lost 4 bases, J lost 0 bases, and 6 bases lay in between. The CDR3 DNA sequence: TGTGCCAGCAGCTCCCCATTGAACACTGAAGCTTTCTTT. Encoded protein: CASSSPLNTEAFF.

V and J are TRBV5-1 and TRBJ2-2; 9 bases map to TRBD2. There are 16 residues in the CDR3. Germline CDR1 SGHRS, CDR2 YFSETQ. Trimming removed 4 bases from V and 0 bases from J; junction bases left unmatched: 4. CDR3 in amino acids: CASSGSGGPNTGELFF. The CDR3, as DNA: TGCGCCAGCAGCGGTAGCGGGGGACCGAACACCGGGGAGCTGTTTTTT.

This clone appeared a few times. V and J are TRBV6-1 and TRBJ2-3; TRBD2 matches at 11 bases. CDR1 is MNHNS and CDR2 is SASEGT in the germline V gene. CDR3 length equals 19 residues. With V trimmed by 1 base and J by 0 bases, 9 bases remained unmatched. The CDR3 DNA reads as TGTGCCAGCAGTGAAGGGCTAGCGGGGGGCGGATCTAGCACAGATACGCAGTATTTT. It codes for CASSEGLAGGGSSTDTQYF.

V usage is TRBV27 and J usage is TRBJ1-6; D is ambiguous. Trimming removed 8 bases at V and 2 bases at J, with 7 bases between. The length of the CDR3 is 13 residues. Germline V gene data show CDR1 as MNHEY and CDR2 as SMNVEV (reference sequence). CDR3 loop: CASSQTYNSPLHF. The CDR3 region has the DNA TGTGCCAGCTCACAGACCTATAATTCACCCCTCCACTTT.

There are a few counts of this clone. An end of the junction differs from the germline gene, which may be a read error. The gene calls are TRBV7-9 and TRBJ2-3; D may be TRBD1 (5 bases). Germline CDR1 and CDR2: SEHNR and FQNEAQ (reference sequence). The length of the CDR3 is 14 residues. The CDR3: CASSSWKSTGTQYF. CDR3 coding DNA: TGTGCCAGCAGCTCATGGAAATCAACAGGTACGCAGTATTTT. Variable domain in full (rest from reference TRBV7-9 and TRBJ2-3): DTGVSQNPRHKITKRGQNVTFRCDPISEHNRLYWYRQTLGQGPEFLTYFQNEAQLEKSRLLSDRFSAERPKGSFSTLEIQRTEQGDSAMYLCASSSWKSTGTQYFGPGTRLTVL.

V usage is TRBV6-1 and J usage is TRBJ1-2, with D uncertain. Trimming cost V 5 bases and J 4 bases, with 11 bases left between them. Germline CDR1 is MNHNS and CDR2 is SASEGT. The CDR3 consists of 13 residues. As DNA, the CDR3 is TGTGCCAGCAGTCCGCGGGATTCCTATGGCTACACCTTC. Protein sequence: CASSPRDSYGYTF.

The CDR3: CASTPHRISGNTIYF. The CDR3 DNA sequence: TGTGCCAGTACCCCTCACAGAATCTCTGGAAACACCATATATTTT. V and J are TRBV19 and TRBJ1-3; D is undetermined. CDR3 size: 15 residues. Looked up from germline, CDR1 is LNHDA and CDR2 is SQIVND (reference sequence). Trimming took off 7 bases at V and 0 bases at J, with 13 bases between the two ends.

J is TRBJ1-2 and V is TRBV29-1; perhaps TRBD1 as D (6 bases). The CDR3 runs to 15 residues. Trimming took 3 bases from V and 3 from J, leaving 17 bases between them. Germline V gene lookup returns CDR1 SQVTM and CDR2 ANQGSEA. CDR3 DNA sequence: TGCAGCGTTGACGGCACCCCCCAGGGGTACTATGGCTACACCTTC. This sequence encodes CSVDGTPQGYYGYTF.

The sample holds a few counts of this clone. CDR3 nucleotides: TGTGCCAGCTCACCAGGACAGATTAACACTGAAGCTTTCTTT. Translation gives CASSPGQINTEAFF. This chain connects TRBV18 to TRBJ1-1; perhaps TRBD1 as D (6 bases). The germline V gene has CDR1 KGHSH and CDR2 LQKENI. The CDR3 contains 14 residues. Trimming took 2 bases from V and 2 from J, leaving 9 bases between them.

This chain joins TRBV28 and TRBJ2-7; the D gene is possibly TRBD1 (7 bases). V dropped 7 bases and J dropped 7 bases, with 20 bases sitting between them. There are 14 residues in the CDR3. From germline, CDR1 is MDHEN and CDR2 SYDVKM. CDR3 residues: CASIEGGGTREQYF. CDR3 DNA: TGTGCCAGCATCGAAGGGGGCGGGACTCGAGAGCAGTACTTC. The variable domain in full, with the rest retrieved from reference TRBV28 and TRBJ2-7, is DVKVTQSSRYLVKRTGEKVFLECVQDMDHENMFWYRQDPGLGLRLIYFSYDVKMKEKGDIPEGYSVSREKKERFSLILESASTNQTSMYLCASIEGGGTREQYFGPGTRLTVT.

The chain combines TRBV5-1 with TRBJ2-7, with D possibly TRBD1 on 6 matching bases. The germline CDR1 and CDR2 sequences are SGHRS and YFSETQ. With 4 bases removed from V and 5 bases from J, the gap between germline ends came to 10 bases. This CDR3 has 12 amino acids. As DNA, the CDR3 is TGCGCCAGCAGCATACAGGGCAACGAGCAGTACTTC. This codes for CASSIQGNEQYF.

The chain uses TRBV30 and TRBJ1-5; 9 nucleotides line up with TRBD1. Germline CDR1 GTSNPN, CDR2 SVGIG (reference sequence). With V trimmed by 1 base and J by 6 bases, 13 bases remained unmatched. This CDR3 has 17 residues. The CDR3 sequence is CAWSGYPGTGFIQPQHF. In nucleotides, the CDR3 is TGTGCCTGGAGTGGCTACCCCGGGACAGGGTTTATTCAGCCCCAGCATTTT.

The V call is TRBV14, the J call TRBJ1-6; 11 bases match TRBD1. This CDR3 has 18 residues. V lost 1 base to trimming and J lost 7 bases; unmatched junction nucleotides: 9. Germline V gene sequence: CDR1 SGHDN, CDR2 FVKESK. CDR3 loop: CASSQGWPDRGQNSPLHF. DNA for the CDR3: TGTGCCAGCAGCCAAGGTTGGCCGGACAGGGGGCAAAATTCACCCCTCCACTTT.

Here the CDR3 DNA reads TGTGCCAGCAGCTTAGTCCCTACAGGACAAGTCTATGGCTACACCTTC. Translating it yields CASSLVPTGQVYGYTF. The rearrangement joins TRBV7-6 to TRBJ1-2, with D possibly TRBD1 on 5 matching bases. V lost 1 base, J lost 4 bases, and 16 bases lay in between. Germline V gives CDR1 SGHVS, CDR2 FNYEAQ. This CDR3 spans 16 amino acids.

This clone was detected once. V is TRBV12-2 and J is TRBJ2-3; TRBD2, the table's D call, lacks a check against the DNA. TRBV12-2 is given as a pseudogene. CDR3 length: 17 amino acids. CDR3 residues: CASRLGEGLFSTDTQYF. The CDR3 DNA follows: TGTGCAAGTCGCTTGGGTGAGGGACTTTTTAGCACAGATACGCAGTATTTT.

The V and J genes are TRBV5-1 and TRBJ1-4, with 12 bases aligning to TRBD1. Germline CDR1 and CDR2: SGHRS and YFSETQ. CDR3 size: 15 residues. With V trimmed by 3 bases and J by 6 bases, 3 bases remained unmatched. The CDR3 DNA is TGCGCCAGCAGCTCGGGACAGGGGGCCTATGAAAAACTGTTTTTT. Protein: CASSSGQGAYEKLFF.

This chain links TRBV28 with TRBJ2-7; D remains unclear. The CDR3 extends over 13 amino acids. V was cut by 5 bases and J by 2 bases, with 10 bases left in between. Germline V CDR1 and CDR2: MDHEN, SYDVKM. CDR3 in amino acids: CASSPPPTYEQYF. In nucleotides, the CDR3 is TGTGCCAGCAGTCCCCCCCCCACCTACGAGCAGTACTTC.

J is TRBJ1-1 and V is TRBV30; TRBD1 is a possible D gene (6 bases). The ends were cut back, 8 bases at V and 2 bases at J, with 12 bases in the middle. The germline V gene has CDR1 GTSNPN and CDR2 SVGIG (reference sequence). This CDR3 region has 12 residues. CDR3 nucleotide sequence: TGTGCCGTAGGGGGTGGAAACACTGAAGCTTTCTTT. Its protein product is CAVGGGNTEAFF.

The genes are TRBV2 and TRBJ1-1, with 9 bases identical to TRBD1. This CDR3 has 15 residues. The J segment lost 4 bases and the V segment lost 7 bases, leaving 10 bases of the junction unmatched. The germline V gene encodes CDR1 SNHLY and CDR2 FYNNEI. The CDR3 nucleotides are TGTGCCAGCAAAGGACAGGGGCTAAGTGGCACTGAAGCTTTCTTT. Its protein product is CASKGQGLSGTEAFF.

The gene calls are TRBV27 and TRBJ2-7; 11 positions match TRBD2. CDR3 size: 15 residues. Germline CDR1 MNHEY, CDR2 SMNVEV (reference sequence). V gave up 3 bases and J gave up 1 base; unmatched junction bases: 2. DNA for the CDR3: TGTGCCAGCAGTTTGGCTAGCGGGAGGTCCTACGAGCAGTACTTC. Amino acids: CASSLASGRSYEQYF.

The chain carries TRBV2 and TRBJ2-1; D possibly corresponds to TRBD2 (5 bases). V was clipped by 1 base and J by 2 bases, with 6 bases between them. Germline assignment: CDR1 SNHLY and CDR2 FYNNEI. The CDR3 runs to 14 residues. The CDR3 DNA follows: TGTGCCAGCAGTGAAGGGCGGGCCTACAATGAGCAGTTCTTC. Translated: CASSEGRAYNEQFF.

This chain connects TRBV9 to TRBJ2-1, with D perhaps TRBD2 (7 bases). The CDR3 covers 16 residues. In germline, CDR1 is SGDLS, CDR2 YYNGEE. Trimming took off 3 bases at V and 7 bases at J, with 20 bases between the two ends. CDR3 in DNA: TGTGCCAGCAGCGCCTCTGGCGGGGGCCCGGGGAATGAGCAGTTCTTC. Protein: CASSASGGGPGNEQFF.

The CDR3 DNA sequence: TGCGCCAGCAGCACTTACTCCTTTGACCGACTCGGAGGCTACACCTTC. It codes for CASSTYSFDRLGGYTF. The gene calls are TRBV5-1 and TRBJ1-2; D gene unclear. CDR1 and CDR2 from the germline V gene are SGHRS and YFSETQ. Trimming took 4 bases from V and 8 from J, leaving 24 bases between them. The CDR3 is 16 residues long.

This sequence joins TRBV5-6 and TRBJ2-1; D remains unclear. The CDR3 runs to 12 residues. Looked up from germline, CDR1 is SGHDT and CDR2 is YYEEEE. Trimming left V 1 base short and J 10 bases short, with 9 bases between. The CDR3 loop is CASSLSRVEQFF. CDR3 DNA: TGTGCCAGCAGCTTGAGTCGGGTGGAGCAGTTCTTC.

The V gene is TRBV7-7, the J gene TRBJ2-5; 7 bases align to TRBD2. The CDR3 length is 16 residues. Germline CDR1 SSHAT, CDR2 FNYEAQ (reference sequence). Losses at the gene ends were 5 bases for V and 1 base for J; bases not matched to a gene: 10. The DNA for the CDR3 is TGTGCCAGCAGCCCCCAGACGCGGGGGATCCAAGAGACCCAGTACTTC. It is translated as CASSPQTRGIQETQYF.